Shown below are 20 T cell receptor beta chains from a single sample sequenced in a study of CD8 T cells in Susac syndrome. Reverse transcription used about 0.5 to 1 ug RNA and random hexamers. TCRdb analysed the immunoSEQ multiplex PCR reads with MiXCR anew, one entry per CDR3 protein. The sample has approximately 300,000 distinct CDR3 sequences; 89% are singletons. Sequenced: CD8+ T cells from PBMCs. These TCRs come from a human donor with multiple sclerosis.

CDR3 sequence reads: CSVELPGANYGYTF. Written as DNA, the CDR3 is TGCAGCGTTGAGCTTCCGGGAGCTAACTATGGCTACACCTTC. The chain carries TRBV29-1 and TRBJ1-2; D remains ambiguous. Trimming took off 3 bases at V and 0 bases at J, with 11 bases between the two ends. This CDR3 contains 14 residues. Germline V CDR1 and CDR2: SQVTM, ANQGSEA.

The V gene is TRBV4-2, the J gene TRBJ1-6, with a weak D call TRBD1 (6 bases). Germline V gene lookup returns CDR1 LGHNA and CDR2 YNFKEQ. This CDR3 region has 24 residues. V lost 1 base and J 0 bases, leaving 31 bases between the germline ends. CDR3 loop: CASSQAGRGRIIPFLHSYNSPLHF. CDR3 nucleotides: TGTGCCAGCAGCCAAGCGGGGCGGGGGCGAATAATCCCTTTCCTACACTCCTATAATTCACCCCTCCACTTT.

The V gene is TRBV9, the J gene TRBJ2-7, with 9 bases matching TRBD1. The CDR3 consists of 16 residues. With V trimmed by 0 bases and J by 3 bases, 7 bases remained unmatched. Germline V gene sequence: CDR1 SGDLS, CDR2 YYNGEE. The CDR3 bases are TGTGCCAGCAGCGTAGGGGGGGACAGGGCTCTCTACGAGCAGTACTTC. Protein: CASSVGGDRALYEQYF.

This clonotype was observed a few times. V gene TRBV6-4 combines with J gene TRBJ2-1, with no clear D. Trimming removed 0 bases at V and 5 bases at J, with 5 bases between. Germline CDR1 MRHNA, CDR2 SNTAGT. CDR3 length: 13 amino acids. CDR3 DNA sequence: TGTGCCAGCAGTGACTCTTCTAACAATGAGCAGTTCTTC. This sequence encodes CASSDSSNNEQFF.

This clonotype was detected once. The CDR3 DNA reads as TGTGCCAGCACCGCAATAAAAGGGGGCGGCAATGAGCAGTTCTTC. Translation: CASTAIKGGGNEQFF. The rearrangement uses TRBV6-2 or TRBV6-3 and TRBJ2-1, with 7 bases identical to TRBD1. Germline CDR1 MNHEY, CDR2 SVGEGT. V gave up 7 bases and J gave up 6 bases; unmatched junction bases: 12. CDR3 length equals 15 residues.

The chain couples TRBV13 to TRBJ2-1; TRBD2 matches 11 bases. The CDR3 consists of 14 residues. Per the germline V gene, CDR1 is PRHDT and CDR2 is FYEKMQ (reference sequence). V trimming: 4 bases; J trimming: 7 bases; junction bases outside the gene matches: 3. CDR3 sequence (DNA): TGTGCCAGCAGCTCGACTAGCGGGATGAATGAGCAGTTCTTC. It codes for CASSSTSGMNEQFF.

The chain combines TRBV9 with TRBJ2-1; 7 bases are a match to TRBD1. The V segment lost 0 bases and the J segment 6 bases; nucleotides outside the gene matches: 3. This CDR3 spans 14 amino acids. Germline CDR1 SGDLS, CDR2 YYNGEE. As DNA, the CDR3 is TGTGCCAGCAGCGTAGGGGGGACAGTCAATGAGCAGTTCTTC. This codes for CASSVGGTVNEQFF.

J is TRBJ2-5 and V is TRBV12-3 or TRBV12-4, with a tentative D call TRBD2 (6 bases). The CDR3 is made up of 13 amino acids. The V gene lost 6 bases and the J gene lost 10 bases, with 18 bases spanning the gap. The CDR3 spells CASSPPSLAIQYF. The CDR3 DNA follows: TGTGCCAGCAGCCCCCCTTCACTAGCTATCCAGTACTTC.

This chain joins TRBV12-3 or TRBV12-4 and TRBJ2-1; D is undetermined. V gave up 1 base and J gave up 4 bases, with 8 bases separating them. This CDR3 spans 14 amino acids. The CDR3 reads CASSLGQLYNEQFF. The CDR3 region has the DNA TGTGCCAGCAGTTTAGGGCAGCTATACAATGAGCAGTTCTTC.

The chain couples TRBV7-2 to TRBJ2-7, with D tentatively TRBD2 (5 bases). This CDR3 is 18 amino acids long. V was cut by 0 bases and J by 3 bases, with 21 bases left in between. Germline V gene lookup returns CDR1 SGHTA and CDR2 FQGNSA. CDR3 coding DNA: TGTGCCAGCAGCTTAGCGCAGTCGGAACGGGAATTGCTCTACGAGCAGTACTTC. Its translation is CASSLAQSERELLYEQYF.

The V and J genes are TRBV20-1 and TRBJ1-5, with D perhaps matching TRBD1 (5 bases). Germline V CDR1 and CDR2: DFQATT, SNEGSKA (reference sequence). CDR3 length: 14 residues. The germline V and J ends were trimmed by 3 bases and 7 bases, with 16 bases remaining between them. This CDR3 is CSARGRGLGQPQHF. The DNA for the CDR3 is TGCAGTGCTAGGGGGCGGGGCCTAGGCCAGCCCCAGCATTTT.

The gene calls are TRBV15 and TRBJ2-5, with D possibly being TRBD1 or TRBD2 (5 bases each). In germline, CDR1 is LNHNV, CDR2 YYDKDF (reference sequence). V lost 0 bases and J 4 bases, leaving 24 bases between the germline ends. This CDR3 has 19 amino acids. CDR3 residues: CATSRDGPWSVGGGETQYF. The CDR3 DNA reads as TGTGCCACCAGCAGAGATGGACCTTGGAGTGTCGGTGGGGGAGAGACCCAGTACTTC.

The CDR3 region has the DNA TGTGCCAGCAGCTCGACAGGGAGGAAAACTAATGAAAAACTGTTTTTT. Translating it yields CASSSTGRKTNEKLFF. The V gene is TRBV7-9, the J gene TRBJ1-4, with 7 bases lining up with TRBD1. The CDR3 is 16 residues long. The V gene's germline CDR1 is SEHNR and CDR2 FQNEAQ (reference sequence). The V gene end was trimmed by 4 bases and the J gene end by 1 base; junction bases not matched to a gene: 6.

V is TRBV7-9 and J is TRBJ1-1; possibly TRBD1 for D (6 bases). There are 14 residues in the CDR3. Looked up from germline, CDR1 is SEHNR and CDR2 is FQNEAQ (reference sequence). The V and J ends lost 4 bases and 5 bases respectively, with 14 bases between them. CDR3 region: CASSWRTAQTEAFF. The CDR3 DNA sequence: TGTGCCAGCAGCTGGCGGACAGCCCAGACTGAAGCTTTCTTT.

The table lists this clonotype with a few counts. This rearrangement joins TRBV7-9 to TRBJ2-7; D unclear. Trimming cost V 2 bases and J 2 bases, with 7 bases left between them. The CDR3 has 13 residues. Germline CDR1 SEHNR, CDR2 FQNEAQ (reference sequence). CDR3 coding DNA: TGTGCCAGCAGCTTAATAGATCCCTACGAGCAGTACTTC. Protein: CASSLIDPYEQYF.

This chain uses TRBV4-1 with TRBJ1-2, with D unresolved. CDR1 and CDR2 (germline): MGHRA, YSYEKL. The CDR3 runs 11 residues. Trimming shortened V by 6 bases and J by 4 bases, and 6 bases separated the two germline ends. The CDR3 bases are TGCGCCAGCAGACTTGGCTATGGCTACACCTTC. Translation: CASRLGYGYTF.

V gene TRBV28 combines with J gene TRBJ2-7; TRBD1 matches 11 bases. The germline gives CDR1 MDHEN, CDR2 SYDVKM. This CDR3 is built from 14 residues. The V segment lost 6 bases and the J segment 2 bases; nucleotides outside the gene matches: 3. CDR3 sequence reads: CASRTGQGAYEQYF. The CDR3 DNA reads TGTGCCAGCAGAACGGGACAGGGGGCCTACGAGCAGTACTTC.

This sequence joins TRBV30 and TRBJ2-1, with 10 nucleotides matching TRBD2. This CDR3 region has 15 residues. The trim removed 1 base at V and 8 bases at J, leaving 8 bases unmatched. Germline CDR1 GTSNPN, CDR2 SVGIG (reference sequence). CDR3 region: CAWSAGSGRSDEQFF. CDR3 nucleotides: TGTGCCTGGAGTGCCGGTAGCGGGAGGTCGGATGAGCAGTTCTTC.

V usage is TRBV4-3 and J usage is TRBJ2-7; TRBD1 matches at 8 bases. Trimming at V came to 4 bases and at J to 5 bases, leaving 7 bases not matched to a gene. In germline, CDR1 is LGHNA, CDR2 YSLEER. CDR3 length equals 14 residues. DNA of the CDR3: TGCGCCAGCAGCCTAGGACAGGGTTCCCACGAGCAGTACTTC. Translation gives CASSLGQGSHEQYF.

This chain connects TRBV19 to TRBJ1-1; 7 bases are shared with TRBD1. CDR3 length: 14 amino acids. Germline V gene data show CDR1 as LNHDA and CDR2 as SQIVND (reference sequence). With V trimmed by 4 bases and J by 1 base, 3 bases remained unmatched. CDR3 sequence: CASSSGTENTEAFF. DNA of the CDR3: TGTGCCAGTAGTAGCGGGACAGAGAACACTGAAGCTTTCTTT.